The 19 T cell receptor beta chains given below trace back to one sample, sequenced in a study of T cells in Graves' hyperthyroidism and ophthalmopathy. Researchers amplified the TCR beta CDR3 regions from RNA transcripts. The HTBI set primed first-round TCR CDR3 RT-PCR. TCRdb recomputed calls from the multiplex PCR reads with MiXCR, one row per CDR3 protein. The profile shows hundreds of thousands of distinct CDR3 sequences, roughly a sixth of them singletons. Sequenced sample: blood. The receptors were sampled from a woman aged 45-59 years with Graves' hyperthyroidism that later progressed to Graves' ophthalmopathy.

This clonotype was detected only a few times. The gene calls are TRBV18 and TRBJ1-5; tentatively, D is TRBD1 (6 bases). The CDR3 has 14 amino acids. Germline loops: CDR1 KGHSH, CDR2 LQKENI. V dropped 6 bases and J dropped 5 bases, with 14 bases sitting between them. CDR3 bases: TGTGCCAGCTCTGCTGACAGGAGAGATCAGCCCCAGCATTTT. Translating it yields CASSADRRDQPQHF.

This clonotype occurred many times. J is TRBJ2-3 and V is TRBV20-1; D uncertain. The ends were cut back, 7 bases at V and 0 bases at J, with 11 bases in the middle. The CDR3 has 13 residues. The germline V gene has CDR1 DFQATT and CDR2 SNEGSKA (reference sequence). CDR3 region: CSGEGSSTDTQYF. As DNA, the CDR3 is TGCAGTGGGGAAGGTTCTAGCACAGATACGCAGTATTTT.

The rearrangement joins TRBV15 to TRBJ2-3; TRBD2 aligns across 11 bases. This CDR3 is built from 16 residues. The V gene end was trimmed by 3 bases and the J gene end by 3 bases; junction bases not matched to a gene: 5. CDR1 and CDR2 (germline): LNHNV, YYDKDF (reference sequence). CDR3 nucleotides: TGTGCCACCAGCAGCTATAGCGGGGGGGCAACAGATACGCAGTATTTT. It specifies CATSSYSGGATDTQYF.

The genes are TRBV12-3 or TRBV12-4 and TRBJ2-2; possible D gene TRBD1, 5 bases. Trimming took 6 bases from V and 0 from J, leaving 11 bases between them. The CDR3 is 15 residues long. CDR3 nucleotides: TGTGCCAGCAGCCAAAGCAGGGCGAACACCGGGGAGCTGTTTTTT. Its translation: CASSQSRANTGELFF.

This clonotype was recorded a few times. The chain uses TRBV20-1 and TRBJ1-3; D not resolved. Between the trimmed V and J ends, which lost 0 bases and 4 bases, there was a span of 7 bases. The CDR3 covers 13 residues. The germline CDR1 and CDR2 sequences are DFQATT and SNEGSKA (reference sequence). The chain's CDR3 is CSAREGSGNTIYF. The CDR3 DNA reads TGCAGTGCTAGAGAGGGATCCGGAAACACCATATATTTT.

This clonotype was found many times. V gene TRBV20-1 combines with J gene TRBJ1-1; TRBD1 is a possible D gene (6 bases). The CDR3 is made up of 14 amino acids. The germline V gene encodes CDR1 DFQATT and CDR2 SNEGSKA (reference sequence). V was clipped by 5 bases and J by 3 bases, with 16 bases between them. The CDR3 bases are TGCAGTGCTGGCGTAGACAGGAACTACACTGAAGCTTTCTTT. This encodes CSAGVDRNYTEAFF.

The chain recombines TRBV19 with TRBJ1-1; tentative D call: TRBD1 (5 bases). Germline V gene data show CDR1 as LNHDA and CDR2 as SQIVND (reference sequence). There are 15 residues in the CDR3. V lost 6 bases, J lost 4 bases, and 18 bases lay in between. CDR3 nucleotides: TGTGCCAGTAGCCAGGGTCGTCTTCTCAGCACTGAAGCTTTCTTT. Translated: CASSQGRLLSTEAFF. The whole variable domain, filled in from reference TRBV19 and TRBJ1-1, reads DGGITQSPKYLFRKEGQNVTLSCEQNLNHDAMYWYRQDPGQGLRLIYYSQIVNDFQKGDIAEGYSVSREKKESFPLTVTSAQKNPTAFYLCASSQGRLLSTEAFFGQGTRLTVV.

This clonotype was detected only a few times. The V call is TRBV27, the J call TRBJ2-2; D unclear. This CDR3 is 12 amino acids long. From germline, CDR1 is MNHEY and CDR2 SMNVEV (reference sequence). Between the trimmed V and J ends, which lost 1 base and 5 bases, there was a span of 2 bases. CDR3 amino acids: CASSLWTGELFF. The CDR3, as DNA: TGTGCCAGCAGTTTATGGACCGGGGAGCTGTTTTTT.

CDR3 sequence: CSAMSRTGYNEQFF. The CDR3 DNA follows: TGCAGTGCTATGTCCCGGACAGGATACAATGAGCAGTTCTTC. V is TRBV20-1 and J is TRBJ2-1, with 7 bases identical to TRBD1. CDR3 length: 14 amino acids. V lost 4 bases, J lost 4 bases, and 7 bases stayed unmatched. Germline CDR1 is DFQATT and CDR2 is SNEGSKA (reference sequence).

This clonotype has only a few counts. V usage is TRBV5-6 and J usage is TRBJ2-7, with 10 bases lining up with TRBD2. Germline-derived CDR1 and CDR2 are SGHDT and YYEEEE. The trim removed 8 bases at V and 2 bases at J, leaving 16 bases unmatched. This CDR3 contains 17 residues. The CDR3 nucleotides read TGTGCCAGAGAAAGCGGGGGGGCGGCGCGAACCACCTACGAGCAGTACTTC. Translating it yields CARESGGAARTTYEQYF.

J is TRBJ1-4 and V is TRBV27, with D hard to call. The CDR3 is made up of 15 amino acids. Trimming shortened V by 6 bases and J by 0 bases, and 11 bases separated the two germline ends. Germline lookup yields CDR1 MNHEY and CDR2 SMNVEV (reference sequence). The CDR3 DNA sequence: TGTGCCAGCAGCGCAGACATTGCAACTAATGAAAAACTGTTTTTT. The encoded protein is CASSADIATNEKLFF.

The chain links TRBV20-1 to TRBJ1-1, with 8 bases aligning to TRBD1. This CDR3 region has 15 residues. CDR1 DFQATT and CDR2 SNEGSKA come from the germline V gene (reference sequence). V trimming: 1 base; J trimming: 0 bases; junction bases outside the gene matches: 4. CDR3 sequence reads: CSARGGTGVNTEAFF. The CDR3 coding sequence is TGCAGTGCTAGAGGGGGGACAGGAGTGAACACTGAAGCTTTCTTT.

This clonotype was observed many times. The chain joins TRBV7-9 to TRBJ1-2; the D gene is possibly TRBD1 (5 bases). The CDR3 has 16 amino acids. V was clipped by 4 bases and J by 4 bases, with 19 bases between them. Germline V lookup: CDR1 SEHNR, CDR2 FQNEAQ (reference sequence). The CDR3 loop reads CASSWTLDTDTYGYTF. The CDR3 coding sequence is TGTGCCAGCAGCTGGACCCTGGACACGGATACCTATGGCTACACCTTC.

This clonotype has a count of ten or more. V and J are TRBV6-1 and TRBJ2-1, with a possible D match to TRBD2 (6 bases). V lost 5 bases to trimming and J lost 0 bases, with 14 bases between them. CDR1 and CDR2 from the germline V gene are MNHNS and SASEGT. The CDR3 has 16 residues. The CDR3 region is CASSFLAMSSYNEQFF. CDR3 sequence (DNA): TGTGCCAGCAGTTTCCTAGCGATGAGCTCCTACAATGAGCAGTTCTTC.

This clonotype was recorded at least ten times. The CDR3 is CASSLASGLAEAFF. The CDR3, as DNA: TGTGCCAGCAGCTTAGCTTCGGGGTTGGCTGAAGCTTTCTTT. This chain joins TRBV7-9 and TRBJ1-1; D remains unclear. Between the trimmed V and J ends, which lost 0 bases and 6 bases, there was a span of 11 bases. The germline CDR1 and CDR2 sequences are SEHNR and FQNEAQ (reference sequence). There are 14 residues in the CDR3. The complete variable domain, with remaining parts taken from reference TRBV7-9 and TRBJ1-1, reads DTGVSQNPRHKITKRGQNVTFRCDPISEHNRLYWYRQTLGQGPEFLTYFQNEAQLEKSRLLSDRFSAERPKGSFSTLEIQRTEQGDSAMYLCASSLASGLAEAFFGQGTRLTVV.

The chain is built from TRBV10-3 and TRBJ1-3; no reliable D call. Trimming took 2 bases from V and 1 from J, leaving 6 bases between them. The CDR3 length is 14 residues. The V gene's germline CDR1 is ENHRY and CDR2 SYGVKD. The CDR3 region is CAISEQPSGNTIYF. The CDR3 DNA reads TGTGCCATCAGTGAGCAACCATCTGGAAACACCATATATTTT.

This chain links TRBV29-1 with TRBJ1-5; 7 bases fit TRBD1. CDR3 length equals 12 residues. V lost 4 bases to trimming and J lost 7 bases; unmatched junction nucleotides: 4. CDR1 SQVTM and CDR2 ANQGSEA come from the germline V gene. The CDR3 spells CSVGDRDQPQHF. The CDR3 nucleotides are TGCAGCGTTGGTGACAGGGACCAGCCCCAGCATTTT.

The sample holds a few counts of this clonotype. The V call is TRBV7-3, the J call TRBJ2-2; D is perhaps TRBD2 (6 bases). The germline gives CDR1 SGHTA, CDR2 FQGTGA. The CDR3 length is 14 residues. V lost 4 bases and J lost 6, with 12 bases in between. The CDR3 DNA follows: TGTGCCAGCAGCTCGACTAGAGATCCCGGGGAGCTGTTTTTT. Translating it yields CASSSTRDPGELFF.

The gene calls are TRBV7-2 and TRBJ1-6; 9 nucleotides match TRBD1. The germline V gene has CDR1 SGHTA and CDR2 FQGNSA. CDR3 size: 15 residues. The junction had 9 bases not matched to a gene; V was cut back by 5 bases and J by 10 bases. CDR3 amino acids: CASSEDTGGNSPLHF. For the CDR3, the DNA is TGTGCCAGCAGCGAGGACACAGGGGGCAACTCACCCCTCCACTTT.